The rows below give T cell receptor beta chains drawn from one sample of a study of T cell repertoires in cytomegalovirus infection. TCRdb analysed the reads with MiXCR anew, one entry per CDR3 protein. The sample records 650,000 to 850,000 distinct CDR3 sequences, about 29% being singletons. Their target antigens are unknown. This sample comprised cultured CD8+ T cells from PBMCs, obtained from culture after CMV antigen stimulation. These receptor sequences come from a human donor in good health (CMV status not recorded). Some clones in this sample may be carry-over from other donors' samples. The CDR3 runs from the conserved cysteine through the conserved F or W. Each record gives: V gene, D gene, clone size, J gene, CDR3 protein, CDR3 DNA. D genes are given only for firm matches. The size entry is marked missing in some rows and otherwise reads once, few, many or a size class.

V: TRBV7-9; D: -; size: -; J: TRBJ1-6; CDR3: CASSLKGDPYFNSPLHF; DNA: TGTGCCAGCAGCTTAAAGGGCGACCCTTACTTTAATTCACCCCTCCACTTT
V: TRBV5-4; D: -; size: -; J: TRBJ2-3; CDR3: CASSSEDTPDTQYF; DNA: TGTGCCAGCAGCTCCGAGGACACGCCAGATACGCAGTATTTT
V: TRBV29-1; D: TRBD2; size: few; J: TRBJ2-1; CDR3: CSVEGLAGHSYNEQFF; DNA: TGCAGCGTTGAAGGACTAGCGGGCCACTCCTACAATGAGCAGTTCTTC
V: TRBV6-6; D: TRBD1; size: medium-sized; J: TRBJ2-1; CDR3: CASSYPPGQRNSYNEQFF; DNA: TGTGCCAGCAGTTACCCCCCGGGACAGAGGAATTCCTACAATGAGCAGTTCTTC
V: TRBV19; D: -; size: few; J: TRBJ2-3; CDR3: CASSITLSSTDTQYF; DNA: TGTGCCAGTAGTATTACCTTATCTAGCACAGATACGCAGTATTTT
V: TRBV12-3/TRBV12-4; D: -; size: -; J: TRBJ1-2; CDR3: CASSFNFVYGYTF; DNA: TGTGCCAGCAGTTTTAATTTTGTATATGGCTACACCTTC
V: TRBV7-9; D: -; size: -; J: TRBJ2-1; CDR3: CASSLDSQGLTKNEQFF; DNA: TGTGCCAGCAGTTTGGACAGCCAGGGGCTAACGAAAAATGAGCAGTTCTTC
V: TRBV9; D: -; size: -; J: TRBJ1-1; CDR3: CASSVGGGSYTEAFF; DNA: TGTGCCAGCAGCGTAGGGGGCGGTTCGTACACTGAAGCTTTCTTT
V: TRBV29-1; D: -; size: once; J: TRBJ1-3; CDR3: CSVAKGGWGNTIYF; DNA: TGCAGCGTCGCTAAGGGGGGATGGGGAAACACCATATATTTT
V: TRBV6-2/TRBV6-3; D: -; size: many; J: TRBJ1-5; CDR3: CASNPGHGKRQPQHF; DNA: TGTGCCAGCAACCCAGGACACGGCAAGCGACAGCCCCAGCATTTT
V: TRBV19; D: -; size: -; J: TRBJ2-3; CDR3: CASSSQEITYTDTQYF; DNA: TGTGCCAGTAGTAGCCAAGAGATTACTTACACAGATACGCAGTATTTT
V: TRBV10-3; D: TRBD1; size: few; J: TRBJ1-6; CDR3: CAISVRTGYNSPLHF; DNA: TGTGCCATCAGTGTCCGGACAGGGTATAATTCACCCCTCCACTTT
V: TRBV19; D: -; size: -; J: TRBJ2-3; CDR3: CASSMESFHGDTQYF; DNA: TGTGCCAGTAGTATGGAGTCCTTTCATGGCGATACGCAGTATTTT
V: TRBV7-8; D: -; size: -; J: TRBJ2-4; CDR3: CASRPRDPKNIQYF; DNA: TGTGCCAGCAGACCCCGGGACCCCAAAAACATTCAGTACTTC
V: TRBV6-6; D: -; size: -; J: TRBJ2-1; CDR3: CASAGTPRESEQFF; DNA: TGTGCCAGCGCCGGGACCCCGAGGGAGAGTGAGCAGTTCTTC
V: TRBV7-2; D: TRBD1; size: many; J: TRBJ2-1; CDR3: CASSFWGTEGYNEQFF; DNA: TGTGCCAGCAGCTTTTGGGGGACAGAGGGCTACAATGAGCAGTTCTTC
V: TRBV28; D: -; size: many; J: TRBJ1-5; CDR3: CASSWPIRTGSGNGQPQHF; DNA: TGTGCCAGCAGTTGGCCGATACGTACAGGGAGTGGTAATGGGCAGCCCCAGCATTTT
V: TRBV6-5; D: -; size: -; J: TRBJ2-3; CDR3: CASSYAAELPSTDTQYF; DNA: TGTGCCAGCAGTTACGCAGCGGAGCTCCCTAGCACAGATACGCAGTATTTT
V: TRBV30; D: -; size: -; J: TRBJ2-5; CDR3: CAWSVQSPRGYYQETQYF; DNA: TGTGCCTGGAGTGTACAATCCCCGCGAGGGTACTACCAAGAGACCCAGTACTTC
V: TRBV7-2; D: -; size: few; J: TRBJ1-5; CDR3: CASSPMGTTEGYNQPQHF; DNA: TGTGCCAGCAGCCCAATGGGCACCACTGAGGGGTACAATCAGCCCCAGCATTTT
V: TRBV24-1; D: -; size: -; J: TRBJ1-4; CDR3: CATSDPPGPPDRKLFF; DNA: TGTGCCACCAGTGATCCCCCCGGGCCGCCGGACCGAAAACTGTTTTTT
V: TRBV12-3/TRBV12-4; D: TRBD1; size: few; J: TRBJ2-1; CDR3: CASSLGGQGFEQFF; DNA: TGTGCCAGCAGTTTAGGGGGACAGGGGTTTGAGCAGTTCTTC